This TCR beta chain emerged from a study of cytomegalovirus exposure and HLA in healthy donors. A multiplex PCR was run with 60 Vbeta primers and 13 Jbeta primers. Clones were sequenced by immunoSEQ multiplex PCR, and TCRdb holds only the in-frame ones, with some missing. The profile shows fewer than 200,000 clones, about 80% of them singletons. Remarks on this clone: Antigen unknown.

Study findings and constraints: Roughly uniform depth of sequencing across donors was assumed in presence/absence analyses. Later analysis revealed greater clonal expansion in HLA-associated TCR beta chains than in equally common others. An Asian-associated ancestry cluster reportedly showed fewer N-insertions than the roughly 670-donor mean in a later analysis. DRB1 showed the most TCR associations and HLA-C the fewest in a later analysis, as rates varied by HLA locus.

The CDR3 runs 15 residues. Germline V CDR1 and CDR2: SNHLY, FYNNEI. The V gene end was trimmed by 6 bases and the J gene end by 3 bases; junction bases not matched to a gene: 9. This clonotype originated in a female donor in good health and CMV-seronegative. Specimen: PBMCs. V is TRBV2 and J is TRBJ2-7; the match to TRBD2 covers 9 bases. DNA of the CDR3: TGTGCCAGCAGGGATAGCGGGGGAAAACTCTACGAGCAGTACTTC. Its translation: CASRDSGGKLYEQYF.